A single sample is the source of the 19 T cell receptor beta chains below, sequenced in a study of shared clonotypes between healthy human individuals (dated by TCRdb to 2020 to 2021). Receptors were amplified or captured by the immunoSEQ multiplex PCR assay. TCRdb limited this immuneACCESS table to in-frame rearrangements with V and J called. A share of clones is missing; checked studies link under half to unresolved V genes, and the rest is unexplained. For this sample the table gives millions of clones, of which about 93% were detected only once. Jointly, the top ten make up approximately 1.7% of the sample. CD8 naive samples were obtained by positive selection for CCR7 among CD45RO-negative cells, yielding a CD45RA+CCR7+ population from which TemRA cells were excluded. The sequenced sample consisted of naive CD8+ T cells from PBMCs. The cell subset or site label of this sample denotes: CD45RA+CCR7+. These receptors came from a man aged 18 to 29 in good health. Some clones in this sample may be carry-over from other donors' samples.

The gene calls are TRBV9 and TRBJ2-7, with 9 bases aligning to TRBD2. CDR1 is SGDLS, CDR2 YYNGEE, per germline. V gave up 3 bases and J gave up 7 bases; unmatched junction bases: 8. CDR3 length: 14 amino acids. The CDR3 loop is CASSASLSGREQYF. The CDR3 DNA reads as TGTGCCAGCAGCGCCAGCCTTAGCGGGAGAGAGCAGTACTTC.

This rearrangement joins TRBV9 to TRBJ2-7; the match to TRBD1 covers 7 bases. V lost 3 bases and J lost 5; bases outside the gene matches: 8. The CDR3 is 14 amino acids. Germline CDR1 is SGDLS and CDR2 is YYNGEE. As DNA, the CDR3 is TGTGCCAGCAGCGAAAGAGACAGGGTAGACGAGCAGTACTTC. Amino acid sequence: CASSERDRVDEQYF.

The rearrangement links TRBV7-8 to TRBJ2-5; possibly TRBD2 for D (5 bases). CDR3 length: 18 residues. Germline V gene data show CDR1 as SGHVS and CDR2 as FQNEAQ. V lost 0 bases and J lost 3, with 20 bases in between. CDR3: CASSLAPGNVPGEETQYF. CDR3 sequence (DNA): TGTGCCAGCAGCTTAGCTCCGGGGAATGTGCCAGGTGAAGAGACCCAGTACTTC.

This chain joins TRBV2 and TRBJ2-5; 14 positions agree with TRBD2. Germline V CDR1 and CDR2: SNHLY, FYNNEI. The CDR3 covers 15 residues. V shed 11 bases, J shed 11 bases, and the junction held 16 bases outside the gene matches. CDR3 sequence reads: CAASSGTSGRMEQYF. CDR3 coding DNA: TGTGCCGCCAGCAGTGGGACTAGCGGGAGAATGGAGCAGTACTTC.

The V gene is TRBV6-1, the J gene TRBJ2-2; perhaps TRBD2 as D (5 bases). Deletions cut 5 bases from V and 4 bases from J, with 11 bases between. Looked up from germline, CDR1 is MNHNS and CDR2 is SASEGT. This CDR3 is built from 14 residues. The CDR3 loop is CASSLGLATGELFF. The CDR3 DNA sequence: TGTGCCAGCAGTTTAGGACTGGCCACCGGGGAGCTGTTTTTT.

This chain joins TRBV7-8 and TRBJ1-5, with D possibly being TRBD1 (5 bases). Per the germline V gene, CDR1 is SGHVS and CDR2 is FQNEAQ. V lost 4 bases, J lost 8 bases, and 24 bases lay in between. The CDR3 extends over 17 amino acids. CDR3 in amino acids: CASSSQDGGTEREPQHF. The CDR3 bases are TGTGCCAGCAGCTCCCAGGATGGGGGAACCGAGAGGGAGCCCCAGCATTTT.

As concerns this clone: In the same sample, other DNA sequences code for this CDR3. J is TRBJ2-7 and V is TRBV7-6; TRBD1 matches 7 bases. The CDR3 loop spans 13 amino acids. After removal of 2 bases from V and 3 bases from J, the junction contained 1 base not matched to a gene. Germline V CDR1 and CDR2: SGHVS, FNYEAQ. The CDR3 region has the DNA TGTGCCAGCAGCTTAACAGGGGACTACGAGCAGTACTTC. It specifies CASSLTGDYEQYF.

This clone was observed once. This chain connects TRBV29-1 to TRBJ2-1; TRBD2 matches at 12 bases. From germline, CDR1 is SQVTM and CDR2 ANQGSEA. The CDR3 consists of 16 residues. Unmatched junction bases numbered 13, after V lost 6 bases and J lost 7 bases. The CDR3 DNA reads TGCAGCGTCCGATTTCCTAGCGGGAGGGCCGGGAATGAGCAGTTCTTC. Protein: CSVRFPSGRAGNEQFF.

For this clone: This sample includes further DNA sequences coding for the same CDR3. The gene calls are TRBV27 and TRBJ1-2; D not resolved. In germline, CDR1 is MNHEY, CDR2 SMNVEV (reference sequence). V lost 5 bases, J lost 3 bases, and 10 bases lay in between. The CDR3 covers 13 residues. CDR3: CASSLTAYYGYTF. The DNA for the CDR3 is TGTGCCAGCAGTCTCACAGCCTACTATGGCTACACCTTC.

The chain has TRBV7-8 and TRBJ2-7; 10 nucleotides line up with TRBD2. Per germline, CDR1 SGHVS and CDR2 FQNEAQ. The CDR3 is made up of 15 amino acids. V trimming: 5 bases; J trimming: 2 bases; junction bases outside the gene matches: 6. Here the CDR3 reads CASSGTSGAPYEQYF. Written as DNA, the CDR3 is TGTGCCAGCAGCGGTACTAGCGGGGCCCCCTACGAGCAGTACTTC.

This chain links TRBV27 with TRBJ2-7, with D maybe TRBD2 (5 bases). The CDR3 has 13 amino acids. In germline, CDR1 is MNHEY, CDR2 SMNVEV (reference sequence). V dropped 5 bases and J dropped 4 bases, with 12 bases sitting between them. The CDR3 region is CASSPARGYEQYF. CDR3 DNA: TGTGCCAGCAGTCCGGCGAGAGGGTACGAGCAGTACTTC.

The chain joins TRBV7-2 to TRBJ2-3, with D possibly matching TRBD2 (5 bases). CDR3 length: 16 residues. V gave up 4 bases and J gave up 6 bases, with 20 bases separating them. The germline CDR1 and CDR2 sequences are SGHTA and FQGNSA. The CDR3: CASSSSWIRGRDTQYF. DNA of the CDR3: TGTGCCAGCAGCTCCTCTTGGATCCGCGGGCGGGATACGCAGTATTTT.

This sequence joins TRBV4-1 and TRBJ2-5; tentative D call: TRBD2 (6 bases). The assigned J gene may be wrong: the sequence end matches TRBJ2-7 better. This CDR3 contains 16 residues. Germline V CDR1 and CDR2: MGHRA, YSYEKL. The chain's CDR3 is CASSPGPGVGPYEQYF. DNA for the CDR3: TGCGCCAGCAGCCCCGGTCCGGGAGTGGGGCCCTACGAGCAGTACTTC.

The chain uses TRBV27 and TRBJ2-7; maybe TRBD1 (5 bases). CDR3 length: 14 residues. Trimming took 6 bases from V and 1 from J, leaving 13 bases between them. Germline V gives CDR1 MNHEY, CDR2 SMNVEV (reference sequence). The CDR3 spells CASRVQDRSYEQYF. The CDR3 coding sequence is TGTGCCAGCAGGGTACAGGACCGATCCTACGAGCAGTACTTC.

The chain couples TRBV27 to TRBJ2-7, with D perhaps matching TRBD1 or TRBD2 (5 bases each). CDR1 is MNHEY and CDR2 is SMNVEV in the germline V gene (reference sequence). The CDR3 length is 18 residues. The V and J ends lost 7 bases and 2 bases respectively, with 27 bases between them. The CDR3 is CASNPGRQRRSPTYEQYF. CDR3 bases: TGTGCCAGCAACCCGGGACGGCAGAGAAGAAGCCCAACCTACGAGCAGTACTTC.

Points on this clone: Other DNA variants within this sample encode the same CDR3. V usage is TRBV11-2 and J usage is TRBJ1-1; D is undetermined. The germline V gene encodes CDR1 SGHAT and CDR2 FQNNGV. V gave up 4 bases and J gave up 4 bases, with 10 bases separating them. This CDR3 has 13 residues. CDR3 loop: CASSWSVATEAFF. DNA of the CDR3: TGTGCCAGCAGCTGGTCCGTTGCCACTGAAGCTTTCTTT. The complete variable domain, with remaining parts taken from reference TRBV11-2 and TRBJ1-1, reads EAGVAQSPRYKIIEKRQSVAFWCNPISGHATLYWYQQILGQGPKLLIQFQNNGVVDDSQLPKDRFSAERLKGVDSTLKIQPAKLEDSAVYLCASSWSVATEAFFGQGTRLTVV.

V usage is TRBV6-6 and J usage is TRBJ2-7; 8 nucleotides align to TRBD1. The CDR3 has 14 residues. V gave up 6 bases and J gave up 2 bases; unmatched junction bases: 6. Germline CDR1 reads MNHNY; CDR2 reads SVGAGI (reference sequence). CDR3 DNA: TGTGCCAGCAGCCGACAGGGGCAGACCTACGAGCAGTACTTC. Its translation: CASSRQGQTYEQYF.

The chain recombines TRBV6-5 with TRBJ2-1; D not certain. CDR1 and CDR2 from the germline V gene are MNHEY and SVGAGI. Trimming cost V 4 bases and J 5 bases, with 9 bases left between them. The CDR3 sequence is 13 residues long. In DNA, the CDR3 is TGTGCCAGCAGTTCGACGTACAACAATGAGCAGTTCTTC. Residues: CASSSTYNNEQFF.

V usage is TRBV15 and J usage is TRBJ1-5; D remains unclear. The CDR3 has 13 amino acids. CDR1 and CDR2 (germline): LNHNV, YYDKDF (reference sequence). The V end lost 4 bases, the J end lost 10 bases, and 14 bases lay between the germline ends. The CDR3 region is CATSNDAQSPQHF. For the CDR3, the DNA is TGTGCCACCAGCAACGACGCCCAGTCTCCCCAGCATTTT. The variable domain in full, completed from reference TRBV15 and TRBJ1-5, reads DAMVIQNPRYQVTQFGKPVTLSCSQTLNHNVMYWYQQKSSQAPKLLFHYYDKDFNNEADTPDNFQSRRPNTSFCFLDIRSPGLGDTAMYLCATSNDAQSPQHFGDGTRLSIL.